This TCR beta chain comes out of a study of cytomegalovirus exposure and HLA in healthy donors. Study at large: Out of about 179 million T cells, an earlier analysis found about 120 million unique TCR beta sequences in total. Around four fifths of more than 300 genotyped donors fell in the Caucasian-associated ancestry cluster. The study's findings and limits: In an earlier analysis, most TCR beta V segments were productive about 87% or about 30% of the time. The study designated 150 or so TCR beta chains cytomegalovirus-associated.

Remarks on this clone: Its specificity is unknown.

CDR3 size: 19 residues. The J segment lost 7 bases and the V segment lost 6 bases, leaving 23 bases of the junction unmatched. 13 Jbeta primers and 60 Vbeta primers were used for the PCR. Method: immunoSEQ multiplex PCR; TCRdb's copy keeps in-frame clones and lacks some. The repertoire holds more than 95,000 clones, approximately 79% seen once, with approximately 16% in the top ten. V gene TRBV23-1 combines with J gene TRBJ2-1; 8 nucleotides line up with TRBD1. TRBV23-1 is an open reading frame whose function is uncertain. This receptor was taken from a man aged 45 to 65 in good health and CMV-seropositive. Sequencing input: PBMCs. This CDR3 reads CASSRSRDRLVGTRNEQFF. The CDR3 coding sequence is TGCGCCAGCAGCCGCTCGAGGGACAGGCTTGTCGGTACCCGGAATGAGCAGTTCTTC.